One and the same sample provided the 29 T cell receptor beta chains below, sequenced in a study of identical twins. Via MiXCR, TCRdb re-called the 5' RACE reads, giving one row per CDR3 protein. The data contain around 570,000 distinct CDR3 sequences, 9% to 10% of them seen just once; the ten biggest clones take up approximately 3%. This same sample was also part of a study on yellow fever vaccine responses in identical twins.

The sequenced material came from PBMCs. The receptors were gathered from a woman aged 18-29 years in good health.

At least ten counts were recorded for this clonotype. This rearrangement joins TRBV7-6 to TRBJ2-4; possibly TRBD1 or TRBD2 for D (5 bases each). Germline V gene data show CDR1 as SGHVS and CDR2 as FNYEAQ. V was shortened by 1 base and J by 0 bases, with 19 bases between the two germline ends. This CDR3 spans 19 amino acids. CDR3 nucleotides: TGTGCCAGCAGCTTAGGTCCCGCTGGGGGAGAACTAGCCAAAAACATTCAGTACTTC. Its protein is CASSLGPAGGELAKNIQYF.

This clonotype was seen many times. The chain is built from TRBV5-1 and TRBJ2-5, with D maybe TRBD1 (5 bases). Germline loops: CDR1 SGHRS, CDR2 YFSETQ. The ends were cut back, 3 bases at V and 10 bases at J, with 10 bases in the middle. The CDR3 loop spans 11 amino acids. The CDR3 sequence: CASSSNRFQYF. The CDR3 DNA sequence: TGCGCCAGCAGCTCCAACAGGTTCCAGTACTTC.

This clonotype was observed a few times. The chain joins TRBV20-1 to TRBJ2-1; D unclear. V was shortened by 1 base and J by 6 bases, with 7 bases between the two germline ends. The CDR3 sequence is 12 residues long. The germline gives CDR1 DFQATT, CDR2 SNEGSKA (reference sequence). The CDR3 DNA is TGCAGTGCTAGAGTCATAGTCAATGAGCAGTTCTTC. Its translation is CSARVIVNEQFF.

The chain is built from TRBV14 and TRBJ2-7; 7 positions agree with TRBD1. The CDR3 totals 15 residues. J was trimmed by 0 bases and V by 4 bases; bases with no gene match: 6. From germline, CDR1 is SGHDN and CDR2 FVKESK. Here the CDR3 reads CASSPRGPSSYEQYF. CDR3 in DNA: TGTGCCAGCAGCCCAAGGGGGCCCAGCTCCTACGAGCAGTACTTC.

The chain joins TRBV20-1 to TRBJ2-5; TRBD1 might be the D (7 bases). V was pared by 3 bases and J by 3 bases, with 11 bases between. Germline-derived CDR1 and CDR2 are DFQATT and SNEGSKA (reference sequence). The CDR3 runs to 13 residues. As DNA, the CDR3 is TGCAGTGCTAGCGGGGGACAGAAAGAGACCCAGTACTTC. This encodes CSASGGQKETQYF.

This clonotype was observed many times. The chain joins TRBV20-1 to TRBJ2-2, with 8 nucleotides matching TRBD1. The ends lost 0 bases at V and 4 bases at J; junction bases unmatched: 7. This CDR3 spans 16 amino acids. Germline V lookup: CDR1 DFQATT, CDR2 SNEGSKA (reference sequence). The CDR3 region is CSARDLRTGTTGELFF. Written as DNA, the CDR3 is TGCAGTGCTAGAGATCTGAGGACAGGGACCACCGGGGAGCTGTTTTTT.

Notes on this clonotype: Being one base from a much bigger clone, this may be a read error. This sequence joins TRBV4-1 and TRBJ1-4; unclear D gene. The V gene's germline CDR1 is MGHRA and CDR2 YSYEKL. V was shortened by 2 bases and J by 0 bases, with 7 bases between the two germline ends. The CDR3 has 15 amino acids. CDR3 region: CASSQSTTTNEKLFF. The CDR3 region has the DNA TGCGCCAGCAGCCAATCTACGACAACTAATGAAAAACTGTTTTTT.

V usage is TRBV20-1 and J usage is TRBJ2-1; no clear D gene. V lost 0 bases, J lost 7 bases, and 7 bases lay in between. The CDR3 runs to 12 residues. The germline gives CDR1 DFQATT, CDR2 SNEGSKA (reference sequence). The CDR3 here is CSARDFRNEQFF. The DNA of the CDR3 is TGCAGTGCTAGAGATTTCCGGAATGAGCAGTTCTTC.

The chain carries TRBV5-6 and TRBJ2-4; D unresolved. V was shortened by 2 bases and J by 1 base, with 7 bases between the two germline ends. Germline CDR1 reads SGHDT; CDR2 reads YYEEEE. The CDR3 has 14 residues. CDR3 bases: TGTGCCAGCAGCTTCCGGGCTGCCAAAAACATTCAGTACTTC. Protein sequence: CASSFRAAKNIQYF.

Here the CDR3 DNA reads TGCAGTGCCCCGGAAAACAGGGATCCCTCCTACGAGCAGTACTTC. Translated: CSAPENRDPSYEQYF. The chain combines TRBV20-1 with TRBJ2-7; TRBD1 is a possible D gene (6 bases). Germline V CDR1 and CDR2: DFQATT, SNEGSKA (reference sequence). The CDR3 is 15 amino acids. V lost 6 bases to trimming and J lost 0 bases, with 18 bases between them.

This clonotype was seen only a few times. CDR3 DNA: TGTGCCAGCAGTTTAGTACTAGACCCAGATACGCAGTATTTT. As protein: CASSLVLDPDTQYF. The chain carries TRBV27 and TRBJ2-3, with a weak D call TRBD2 (5 bases). This CDR3 has 14 residues. Looked up from germline, CDR1 is MNHEY and CDR2 is SMNVEV (reference sequence). V lost 2 bases, J lost 4 bases, and 10 bases lay in between.

This clonotype was seen a handful of times. V is TRBV12-3 or TRBV12-4 and J is TRBJ1-1; no clear D gene. This CDR3 has 12 amino acids. V was shortened by 6 bases and J by 7 bases, with 12 bases between the two germline ends. CDR3 loop: CASSKGAFEAFF. The CDR3, as DNA: TGTGCCAGCAGCAAGGGTGCTTTTGAAGCTTTCTTT.

This clonotype was observed a few times. The rearrangement uses TRBV20-1 and TRBJ2-1; D possibly corresponds to TRBD1 (5 bases). The germline gives CDR1 DFQATT, CDR2 SNEGSKA (reference sequence). V was trimmed by 4 bases and J by 5 bases, leaving 12 bases between them. CDR3 size: 13 residues. The CDR3 DNA follows: TGCAGTGCTATGTTTAGACAGCACAATGAGCAGTTCTTC. Its protein product is CSAMFRQHNEQFF.

This clonotype was detected ten times or more. The chain carries TRBV6-2 or TRBV6-3 and TRBJ2-2; TRBD2 might be the D (5 bases). The length of the CDR3 is 15 residues. Germline V gene data show CDR1 as MNHEY and CDR2 as SVGEGT. Trimming left V 6 bases short and J 0 bases short, with 11 bases between. The CDR3: CASRKELANTGELFF. The CDR3 DNA reads TGTGCCAGCAGGAAGGAACTAGCGAACACCGGGGAGCTGTTTTTT.

This clonotype was observed many times. The chain employs TRBV20-1 and TRBJ2-6; D is possibly TRBD2 (5 bases). V was shortened by 3 bases and J by 0 bases, with 12 bases between the two germline ends. The CDR3 runs 16 residues. Germline V gene sequence: CDR1 DFQATT, CDR2 SNEGSKA (reference sequence). CDR3 loop: CSASEGPPSGANVLTF. For the CDR3, the DNA is TGCAGTGCTAGCGAGGGTCCCCCCTCTGGGGCCAACGTCCTGACTTTC.

The chain couples TRBV7-6 to TRBJ2-7; D gene uncertain. Germline assignment: CDR1 SGHVS and CDR2 FNYEAQ. The V end was cut by 5 bases, the J end by 0 bases, with 14 bases between. The CDR3 spans 15 residues. DNA of the CDR3: TGTGCCAGCAGCACCTTCACCGAGAGCTCCTACGAGCAGTACTTC. This gives the protein CASSTFTESSYEQYF.

J is TRBJ2-1 and V is TRBV4-3, with D uncertain. Trimming removed 4 bases at V and 0 bases at J, with 10 bases between. The CDR3 sequence is 15 residues long. Germline assignment: CDR1 LGHNA and CDR2 YSLEER. The CDR3 sequence is CASSLYKASYNEQFF. CDR3 bases: TGCGCCAGCAGCCTGTACAAGGCCTCCTACAATGAGCAGTTCTTC.

This clonotype was detected a few times. The CDR3 reads CASSGLAGGHTDTQYF. The CDR3 coding sequence is TGTGCCAGCAGTGGTCTAGCGGGTGGTCATACAGATACGCAGTATTTT. The chain couples TRBV27 to TRBJ2-3; 8 positions agree with TRBD2. CDR3 length: 16 amino acids. V gave up 5 bases and J gave up 3 bases; unmatched junction bases: 10. Germline CDR1 reads MNHEY; CDR2 reads SMNVEV (reference sequence).

This clonotype appeared a few times. This chain's CDR3 is CASRSRQGAATEAFF. In DNA, the CDR3 is TGTGCCAGCAGGTCCCGACAGGGGGCAGCGACTGAAGCTTTCTTT. This chain joins TRBV5-4 and TRBJ1-1; 10 nucleotides align to TRBD1. This CDR3 contains 15 residues. In germline, CDR1 is SGHNT, CDR2 YYREEE (reference sequence). V dropped 5 bases and J dropped 5; count of bases not matched to a gene: 9.

There are many counts of this clonotype. The chain recombines TRBV28 with TRBJ1-6; tentatively, D is TRBD1 (6 bases). Looked up from germline, CDR1 is MDHEN and CDR2 is SYDVKM. Trimming removed 6 bases from V and 0 bases from J, with 12 bases in between. This CDR3 has 16 residues. CDR3 sequence (DNA): TGTGCCAGCAGAACCGACAGGAGCTCCTATAATTCACCCCTCCACTTT. Its translation is CASRTDRSSYNSPLHF.

Only a few counts were recorded for this clonotype. J is TRBJ2-7 and V is TRBV7-9; D remains ambiguous. Germline lookup yields CDR1 SEHNR and CDR2 FQNEAQ (reference sequence). CDR3 length: 14 amino acids. V lost 2 bases and J lost 7, with 15 bases in between. The CDR3 spells CASSLSTGLGEQYF. The CDR3 DNA reads as TGTGCCAGCAGCTTATCGACGGGTTTAGGAGAGCAGTACTTC.

The chain links TRBV24-1 to TRBJ2-3; 9 bases agree with TRBD1. CDR1 is KGHDR, CDR2 SFDVKD, per germline. V trimming: 6 bases; J trimming: 6 bases; junction bases outside the gene matches: 9. CDR3 length: 15 amino acids. CDR3 DNA: TGTGCCACCAGTCCTCCGGGACAGGGCTATGATACGCAGTATTTT. This gives the protein CATSPPGQGYDTQYF.

This clonotype was detected only a few times. The chain recombines TRBV20-1 with TRBJ1-1, with no clear D. V was cut by 6 bases and J by 4 bases, with 18 bases left in between. Germline CDR1 DFQATT, CDR2 SNEGSKA (reference sequence). The CDR3 has 14 residues. The CDR3 is CSAPRVGIVTEAFF. The DNA for the CDR3 is TGCAGTGCCCCACGGGTAGGGATTGTCACTGAAGCTTTCTTT.

The chain uses TRBV19 and TRBJ2-3; maybe TRBD1 (5 bases). CDR1 LNHDA and CDR2 SQIVND come from the germline V gene (reference sequence). The CDR3 extends over 13 amino acids. Trimming took off 9 bases at V and 3 bases at J, with 13 bases between the two ends. The DNA of the CDR3 is TGTGCCAGCCAGTATGCAGGGACAGATACGCAGTATTTT. Amino acids: CASQYAGTDTQYF.

The V and J genes are TRBV6-5 and TRBJ2-1, with 9 bases identical to TRBD2. The CDR3 consists of 15 residues. CDR1 and CDR2 (germline): MNHEY, SVGAGI. The V and J ends lost 2 bases and 8 bases, in that order; junction bases with no gene match: 7. Here the CDR3 DNA reads TGTGCCAGCAGTTACCGGGCGGGAGGGCGGGATGAGCAGTTCTTC. Encoded protein: CASSYRAGGRDEQFF.

This clonotype came up a few times. The V and J genes are TRBV3-1 and TRBJ1-2; D is unclear. The germline CDR1 and CDR2 sequences are LGHDT and YNNKEL (reference sequence). The CDR3 is 12 residues long. Trimming shortened V by 0 bases and J by 12 bases, and 11 bases separated the two germline ends. In nucleotides, the CDR3 is TGTGCCAGCAGCCAAGAGCCGAGTGGAAACACCTTC. It is translated as CASSQEPSGNTF.

This chain connects TRBV24-1 to TRBJ2-3; D ambiguous. V was clipped by 0 bases and J by 2 bases, with 11 bases between them. From germline, CDR1 is KGHDR and CDR2 SFDVKD. There are 16 residues in the CDR3. The CDR3 region is CATSDLHSGITDTQYF. The CDR3 coding sequence is TGTGCCACCAGTGATTTGCATAGTGGGATCACAGATACGCAGTATTTT.

CDR3 sequence (DNA): TGTGCCAGCAGCACAGGGACAGTAGGGGACTATGGCTACACCTTC. It encodes CASSTGTVGDYGYTF. V is TRBV5-5 and J is TRBJ1-2; 7 nucleotides align to TRBD1. The V segment lost 4 bases and the J segment 3 bases; nucleotides outside the gene matches: 9. Germline V gene data show CDR1 as SGHKS and CDR2 as YYEKEE (reference sequence). The CDR3 is 15 residues long.

This clonotype showed up just a few times. The rearrangement links TRBV12-3 or TRBV12-4 to TRBJ2-7; 10 nucleotides line up with TRBD1. The ends lost 6 bases at V and 3 bases at J; junction bases unmatched: 5. The CDR3 has 14 residues. CDR3 nucleotide sequence: TGTGCCAGCAGGGATGACAGGGGGCTCTACGAGCAGTACTTC. This translates into CASRDDRGLYEQYF.